This TCR beta chain stems from a study of T cell responses to AZD1222 COVID-19 vaccine (TCRdb year 2021). Regarding the complete study: A total of approximately 230 trial participants underwent TCR sequencing, of whom 200 to 220 received two doses of AZD1222 and some 26 received two doses of the MenACWY control vaccine. Trial participants were enrolled into age subgroups of 18-55, 56-69 and 70-plus years, which contained approximately 150, 28 and 58 TCR-sequenced participants, respectively.

Cut back by 4 bases and 6 bases, the V and J ends lie 13 bases apart. The CDR3, from cysteine to phenylalanine, totals 13 residues. CDR3 DNA is the only sequence kept; it has 39 bases, read in frame from the first base. The CDR1 and CDR2 encoded by the germline V gene are SGHTA and FQGNSA. General study outcomes and caveats: After two AZD1222 doses, spike-specific TCR breadth and depth were significantly higher than at day 0 and than in MenACWY recipients. Most participants were white British and females outnumbered males, and the authors suggested that clonal diversity may have been underestimated. Conclusions about previously exposed vaccinees are limited, since just 5 to 7 AZD1222 recipients were seropositive for SARS-CoV-2 at baseline. Epitopes outside the regions mutated in the B.1.351 and B.1.1.7 variants were reportedly recognized by nearly half of the unique spike-specific TCRs. The vaccine-associated CD4 TCRs covered the entire spike protein, and the dominant responses fell in regions 160-218 and 743-854. The 56-69-year group was small, and its depth increase did not reach significance, likely because of low power. Because no day 14 peak-response samples were available, repertoires were characterized only after the peak T cell response.

The time point label, read with the paper, signifies: about 28 days (+/-7) after the second vaccine dose. AZD1222 recipients given second doses at about 4 weeks or at about 12 weeks were pooled, since spike-specific TCR depth and breadth were not found to differ between the two schedules. Vaccinee samples were obtained from the UK trials COV001 and COV002, which included a single-blind randomized controlled phase 2/3 trial of AZD1222 (ChAdOx1 nCoV-19) in healthy adults. For TCRbeta chain sequencing, PBMC samples from trial participants were taken at day 0 and at day 28 after the second dose. The CDR3 regions of human TCRbeta chains were subjected to immunosequencing. Concerning the study's data processing: TCRs in the repertoires were matched against a reference library of SARS-CoV-2-specific TCRs that had been generated with the MIRA antigen-specificity platform. Breadth meant the fraction of unique TCRs that were SARS-CoV-2-associated, whereas depth meant the fraction of total T cells that were SARS-CoV-2-associated. Using the MIRA data, each spike-specific TCR was assigned both to the spike region to which the TCR was reactive and to a CD4 or CD8 class. Log10-transformed breadth and depth values were compared by one-way ANOVA with Sidak's multiple comparisons tests. Here the immuneACCESS table is served through TCRdb, limited to in-frame sequences with V and J called. Missing clones are a known gap in these copies; in checked studies unresolved V genes cover under half, and the rest lacks a known reason. The V and J calls and clone size were taken over from that table, and D and trimming were inferred from the DNA. This sample comprises approximately 150,000 clones, 89% of them detected only once. The ten biggest clones cover roughly 1.7% of the sample.

Remarks on this clone: The antigen it binds to is not known. There are no base qualities to consult, and no much larger clone falls within one base.

The sequence came from an adult who received the AZD1222 COVID-19 vaccine. The chain is assembled from TRBV7-2 and TRBJ2-7, with the D segment identity uncertain. Specimen: peripheral blood, collected 28 days after the second AZD1222 dose. CDR3 protein: CASSSYQPGEQYF. The sequenced DNA: TGTGCCAGCAGCTCCTACCAACCCGGCGAGCAGTACTTC.